The next 32 T cell receptor beta chains were all read from a single sample in a study of T cells in tuberculosis. Sequencing was performed with immunoSEQ multiplex PCR; in TCRdb, only in-frame clones are kept and a portion is missing. This sample yields roughly 34,000 clones, of which around 92% are seen a single time; 7% to 8% belongs to the top ten. The sequenced sample was PBMCs. These receptor sequences come from a donor aged 10-30 years with latent tuberculosis or without tuberculosis infection. Some clones in this sample may be carry-over from other donors' samples.

J is TRBJ1-4 and V is TRBV7-8; D unresolved. Between the trimmed V and J ends, which lost 5 bases and 14 bases, there was a span of 12 bases. Germline V CDR1 and CDR2: SGHVS, FQNEAQ. The CDR3 is 11 amino acids. The CDR3 DNA is TGTGCCAGCAGCGAACGCACGGGGCTGTTTTTT. Amino acid sequence: CASSERTGLFF.

This rearrangement joins TRBV14 to TRBJ2-1, with 11 positions matching TRBD2. CDR3 length: 15 residues. V was clipped by 1 base and J by 5 bases; unmatched bases: 1. From germline, CDR1 is SGHDN and CDR2 FVKESK. The CDR3 loop reads CASSQGLAGNNEQFF. CDR3 DNA: TGTGCCAGCAGCCAAGGACTAGCGGGAAACAATGAGCAGTTCTTC.

The rearrangement joins TRBV12-2 to TRBJ1-2; the D segment call TRBD1 is taken from the table without a DNA check. TRBV12-2 is shown as a pseudogene. The CDR3 runs 16 residues. Here the CDR3 DNA reads TGTGCAAGTCGCTTAGGGGGCCCCGCTTTCAACTATGGCTACACCTTC. Residues: CASRLGGPAFNYGYTF.

This sequence joins TRBV25-1 and TRBJ1-5; D not resolved. The CDR3 covers 15 residues. Deletions cut 3 bases from V and 5 bases from J, with 14 bases between. CDR1 is MGHDK, CDR2 SYGVNS, per germline. The CDR3 region is CASSDSTDFYQPQHF. CDR3 DNA sequence: TGTGCCAGCAGTGACTCGACGGACTTCTATCAGCCCCAGCATTTT.

The J gene is TRBJ1-2, the V gene TRBV5-1, with D possibly matching TRBD1 (6 bases). CDR3 length: 15 residues. The germline gives CDR1 SGHRS, CDR2 YFSETQ. Trimming left V 5 bases short and J 0 bases short, with 14 bases between. The CDR3 loop reads CASRMDSLTNYGYTF. CDR3 DNA: TGCGCCAGCAGAATGGACAGCCTGACTAACTATGGCTACACCTTC.

The chain employs TRBV28 and TRBJ1-5; D not certain. The CDR3 is 16 amino acids. Trimming removed 4 bases from V and 6 bases from J, with 19 bases in between. CDR1 is MDHEN and CDR2 is SYDVKM in the germline V gene. The CDR3 DNA reads TGTGCCAGCAGTTCCCCTACGAGACGGGGAGGTCAGCCCCAGCATTTT. Protein: CASSSPTRRGGQPQHF.

V and J are TRBV6-5 and TRBJ1-1; D gene unclear. The V end was cut by 8 bases, the J end by 7 bases, with 14 bases between. This CDR3 is built from 12 residues. Germline values: CDR1 MNHEY, CDR2 SVGAGI. The CDR3 coding sequence is TGTGCCAGCGGTAAACACGCTTTTGAAGCTTTCTTT. Its translation is CASGKHAFEAFF.

The CDR3 region is CASSVGGDRGYGYTF. The CDR3 DNA is TGTGCCAGCAGTGTGGGCGGGGACAGGGGTTACGGCTACACCTTC. This sequence joins TRBV6-1 and TRBJ1-2; 10 bases are shared with TRBD1. Trimming cost V 4 bases and J 8 bases; bases outside gene matches: 10. Germline lookup yields CDR1 MNHNS and CDR2 SASEGT. The CDR3 length is 15 residues.

V and J are TRBV27 and TRBJ1-2; the D gene is possibly TRBD1 (6 bases). Germline values: CDR1 MNHEY, CDR2 SMNVEV (reference sequence). CDR3 length: 15 residues. V lost 10 bases and J lost 1, with 19 bases in between. For the CDR3, the DNA is TGTGCCACCAAAAAGGACAGCCAGATTAACTATGGCTACACCTTC. Protein product: CATKKDSQINYGYTF.

The J gene is TRBJ1-1, the V gene TRBV27; possible D gene TRBD1, 5 bases. With 6 bases removed from V and 1 base from J, the gap between germline ends came to 9 bases. Germline V gene data show CDR1 as MNHEY and CDR2 as SMNVEV (reference sequence). The length of the CDR3 is 13 residues. In DNA, the CDR3 is TGTGCCAGCAGCCTGACAGAGAACACTGAAGCTTTCTTT. This encodes CASSLTENTEAFF.

The CDR3 sequence is CASSLADTEAFF. DNA of the CDR3: TGTGCCAGCAGCTTGGCTGACACTGAAGCTTTCTTT. The V call is TRBV5-5, the J call TRBJ1-1; no firm D call. With 0 bases removed from V and 3 bases from J, the gap between germline ends came to 3 bases. The CDR3 consists of 12 residues. Germline V lookup: CDR1 SGHKS, CDR2 YYEKEE (reference sequence).

The genes are TRBV11-2 and TRBJ2-5; 9 nucleotides line up with TRBD2. The trim removed 1 base at V and 2 bases at J, leaving 8 bases unmatched. The CDR3 extends over 17 amino acids. Germline CDR1 reads SGHAT; CDR2 reads FQNNGV. DNA for the CDR3: TGTGCCAGCAGCTTAGGGTTCGAGCTAGCGGGGCAAGAGACCCAGTACTTC. Translated: CASSLGFELAGQETQYF.

The chain carries TRBV2 and TRBJ2-2; the match to TRBD2 covers 12 bases. The V and J ends lost 4 bases and 6 bases, in that order; junction bases with no gene match: 6. The germline CDR1 and CDR2 sequences are SNHLY and FYNNEI. The CDR3 is 16 amino acids. The CDR3 region has the DNA TGTGCCAGCAGTGCCACTAGCGGGGGGACCGCCGGGGAGCTGTTTTTT. This encodes CASSATSGGTAGELFF.

The rearrangement links TRBV6-1 to TRBJ2-3, with TRBD2 matching over 11 bases. Germline loops: CDR1 MNHNS, CDR2 SASEGT. The CDR3 has 16 amino acids. Trimming removed 2 bases from V and 1 base from J; junction bases left unmatched: 2. In DNA form, the CDR3 reads TGTGCCAGCAGTGAATGGGGACTAGCGGGCACAGATACGCAGTATTTT. As protein: CASSEWGLAGTDTQYF.

The rearrangement uses TRBV28 and TRBJ2-5; 8 nucleotides align to TRBD1. The V and J ends lost 10 bases and 8 bases, in that order; junction bases with no gene match: 6. Germline-derived CDR1 and CDR2 are MDHEN and SYDVKM. The CDR3 has 11 amino acids. DNA of the CDR3: TGTGCCACCACACAGGGGGGAACCCAGTACTTC. Its protein product is CATTQGGTQYF. The full variable domain, in which reference TRBV28 and TRBJ2-5 provide the parts outside the CDR3, is DVKVTQSSRYLVKRTGEKVFLECVQDMDHENMFWYRQDPGLGLRLIYFSYDVKMKEKGDIPEGYSVSREKKERFSLILESASTNQTSMYLCATTQGGTQYFGPGTRLLVL.

This chain connects TRBV11-2 to TRBJ2-1; D perhaps matches TRBD2 (5 bases). The CDR3 has 14 amino acids. V was trimmed by 1 base and J by 4 bases, leaving 8 bases between them. In germline, CDR1 is SGHAT, CDR2 FQNNGV. CDR3 nucleotide sequence: TGTGCCAGCAGCTTAGTCCCGGGGTACAATGAGCAGTTCTTC. It specifies CASSLVPGYNEQFF.

CDR3 sequence (DNA): TGTGCCAGCAGTATGGACAGGGATTATGGCTACACCTTC. Translated: CASSMDRDYGYTF. The chain carries TRBV27 and TRBJ1-2, with TRBD1 matching 8 bases. From germline, CDR1 is MNHEY and CDR2 SMNVEV (reference sequence). The CDR3 sequence is 13 residues long. V lost 5 bases, J lost 5 bases, and 4 bases stayed unmatched.

This chain uses TRBV6-1 with TRBJ2-5, with 7 bases lining up with TRBD2. V trimming: 0 bases; J trimming: 5 bases; junction bases outside the gene matches: 12. Germline values: CDR1 MNHNS, CDR2 SASEGT. CDR3 size: 17 residues. CDR3 sequence reads: CASSEAKQPGGWETQYF. DNA for the CDR3: TGTGCCAGCAGTGAAGCTAAACAACCGGGAGGCTGGGAGACCCAGTACTTC.

The CDR3 loop reads CASSKRQGREQYF. The CDR3 DNA reads as TGTGCCAGCAGTAAGAGACAGGGTCGCGAGCAGTACTTC. The V call is TRBV6-5, the J call TRBJ2-7; TRBD1 matches at 7 bases. The CDR3 totals 13 residues. After removal of 5 bases from V and 6 bases from J, the junction contained 7 bases not matched to a gene. Germline assignment: CDR1 MNHEY and CDR2 SVGAGI.

The chain joins TRBV5-5 to TRBJ2-7, with 7 positions matching TRBD1. Germline lookup yields CDR1 SGHKS and CDR2 YYEKEE (reference sequence). The CDR3 extends over 14 amino acids. Germline trimming cut 4 bases from V and 2 bases from J; bases unmatched to any gene: 6. CDR3 sequence (DNA): TGTGCCAGCAGCGCTTCCGGGACAGCCTACGAGCAGTACTTC. Translation gives CASSASGTAYEQYF.

This chain links TRBV6-1 with TRBJ1-1, with 10 bases aligning to TRBD1. This CDR3 has 15 amino acids. Trimming cost V 4 bases and J 6 bases; bases outside gene matches: 8. The V gene's germline CDR1 is MNHNS and CDR2 SASEGT. Here the CDR3 reads CASSGGQGNRAEAFF. In nucleotides, the CDR3 is TGTGCCAGCAGTGGGGGACAGGGGAATAGGGCTGAAGCTTTCTTT.

Of note for this clone: Within the sample, other DNA sequences also encode this same CDR3. This chain uses TRBV12-5 with TRBJ1-1; 8 nucleotides align to TRBD1. Losses at the gene ends were 3 bases for V and 2 bases for J; bases not matched to a gene: 2. The CDR3 runs to 14 residues. Germline V gene sequence: CDR1 LGHNT, CDR2 FRNRAP. The CDR3 DNA sequence: TGTGCTAGTGGTTTAGGACAGGGAAACACTGAAGCTTTCTTT. It yields the protein CASGLGQGNTEAFF.

V gene TRBV5-1 combines with J gene TRBJ1-2, with no clear D. Trimming removed 4 bases from V and 4 bases from J, with 11 bases in between. CDR3 length: 13 amino acids. Per the germline V gene, CDR1 is SGHRS and CDR2 is YFSETQ. The CDR3 region is CASSPTPGYGYTF. CDR3 nucleotide sequence: TGCGCCAGCAGCCCTACCCCGGGCTATGGCTACACCTTC.

This chain uses TRBV2 with TRBJ2-1; 11 bases map to TRBD2. Germline values: CDR1 SNHLY, CDR2 FYNNEI. The CDR3 runs 15 residues. V gave up 8 bases and J gave up 8 bases; unmatched junction bases: 11. The CDR3 DNA reads as TGTGCCAGCGCCCTCTATAGCGGGGGGGGGCATGAGCAGTTCTTC. This gives the protein CASALYSGGGHEQFF.

This clone came up once. V is TRBV2 and J is TRBJ1-1; perhaps TRBD1 as D (5 bases). Deletions cut 3 bases from V and 0 bases from J, with 11 bases between. Germline loops: CDR1 SNHLY, CDR2 FYNNEI. The CDR3 length is 15 residues. Here the CDR3 reads CASSEFDSMNTEAFF. CDR3 coding DNA: TGTGCCAGCAGTGAGTTCGACAGTATGAACACTGAAGCTTTCTTT.

This chain joins TRBV2 and TRBJ1-5; TRBD1 aligns across 8 bases. V gave up 6 bases and J gave up 1 base; unmatched junction bases: 5. In germline, CDR1 is SNHLY, CDR2 FYNNEI. The CDR3 has 15 residues. CDR3 DNA sequence: TGTGCCAGCAGCCCCGGGACAGGAAGCAATCAGCCCCAGCATTTT. Amino acid sequence: CASSPGTGSNQPQHF.

The CDR3 protein is CASSPSGSNQPQHF. DNA for the CDR3: TGTGCCAGCAGCCCCTCGGGGAGCAATCAGCCCCAGCATTTT. The chain uses TRBV28 and TRBJ1-5; D is uncertain. The CDR3 runs to 14 residues. From germline, CDR1 is MDHEN and CDR2 SYDVKM. V was clipped by 6 bases and J by 1 base, with 10 bases between them.

The chain recombines TRBV28 with TRBJ2-6, with D perhaps TRBD2 (6 bases). Germline CDR1 is MDHEN and CDR2 is SYDVKM. The V gene lost 8 bases and the J gene lost 2 bases, with 13 bases spanning the gap. The CDR3 spans 15 residues. CDR3 DNA sequence: TGTGCCAGCGGGGAGGTAGGGACTGGGGCCAACGTCCTGACTTTC. Its protein product is CASGEVGTGANVLTF.

V is TRBV21-1 and J is TRBJ2-7; the table's D call of TRBD2 was not tested on the DNA. TRBV21-1 is labeled a pseudogene. The CDR3 length is 15 residues. CDR3 protein: CASSKDRGGHYEQYF. Written as DNA, the CDR3 is TGTGCCAGCAGCAAAGATCGAGGAGGGCACTACGAGCAGTACTTC.

The chain is built from TRBV4-1 and TRBJ2-1; 13 nucleotides agree with TRBD2. CDR3 length equals 16 residues. Trimming took 4 bases from V and 9 from J; bases not matched to a gene: 9. Looked up from germline, CDR1 is MGHRA and CDR2 is YSYEKL. CDR3 sequence reads: CASSRGTSGNLGEQFF. In DNA, the CDR3 is TGCGCCAGCAGCCGCGGGACTAGCGGGAATTTAGGTGAGCAGTTCTTC.

This chain uses TRBV4-1 with TRBJ2-1; 10 positions match TRBD2. Germline V gene sequence: CDR1 MGHRA, CDR2 YSYEKL. The CDR3 length is 17 residues. With 0 bases clipped from V and 2 bases from J, the junction kept 4 bases outside the gene matches. The CDR3 nucleotides read TGCGCCAGCAGCCAAGAGGCCGGACTAGCGGCCTACAATGAGCAGTTCTTC. It specifies CASSQEAGLAAYNEQFF.

This clone showed up just once. The J gene is TRBJ2-7, the V gene TRBV4-1; no clear D. V was cut by 0 bases and J by 2 bases, with 2 bases left in between. The CDR3 is made up of 12 amino acids. The germline gives CDR1 MGHRA, CDR2 YSYEKL. CDR3 sequence reads: CASSQDTYEQYF. CDR3 in DNA: TGCGCCAGCAGCCAAGATACCTACGAGCAGTACTTC.